A single T cell receptor (beta chain) is shown here with its context. This clone's antigen is unknown. Per-nucleotide qualities are absent, and no much larger clonotype sits a single base away. The entry originates in a study of beta chain features in type 1 diabetes (dated by TCRdb to 2017 to 2018). For context, the study as a whole: No differences in mean age, gender distribution, total cell number or subset yield were found between patients and healthy donors. A total of roughly 100 million sorted cells were examined across all samples, and the number of cells per subset was strongly correlated with RNA yield. Regulatory and stem cell-like memory subsets were obtained from only 8 patients and roughly 8 healthy donors, while naive and central memory subsets were obtained from all 30 or so donors. In the study, TCRB repertoires of sorted circulating CD4+ T cell subsets from recently diagnosed type 1 diabetes patients were compared with those of matched healthy donors. Beyond this particular receptor, the publication reports: Because cDNA was sequenced instead of genomic DNA, highly expressing activated cells could be over-represented, though the groups showed no difference in activation or CD3 levels. At VDJ recombination sites, type 1 diabetes patients had fewer insertions and more deleted nucleotides, which implies abnormalities in thymic rearrangement. In all four CD4+ subsets, TCRB CDR3 length was moderately but significantly shorter in type 1 diabetes patients. The naive, central memory and regulatory TCRB repertoires appeared to resemble one another more closely among patients than among healthy donors. Shorter templates might have been favored by PCR, but patient and control samples were amplified and corrected together, so both groups would have been affected equally by any skew. Because the HLA sub-analyses included only small numbers of individuals, any influence of HLA type on TCRB rearrangement was left unresolved.

From each donor, a single peripheral blood sample of 95 to 150 mL on average was drawn into heparinised tubes. Naive, central memory, regulatory and stem cell-like memory CD4+ T cells were sorted on a BD FACSAria II using a panel including CD45RO, CCR7, CD25, CD127, CD95 and CD27. Purity was above 98% for every sorted population. Right away, PBMCs were isolated by Lymphoprep density gradient centrifugation and were stained directly, with no culture step. Samples were stained and sorted in pairs, with one healthy donor and one patient per experiment, so that batch effects were minimized. CDR1 and CDR2 are read off the germline V gene as MGHRA and YSYEKL. From the cysteine through the phenylalanine, the CDR3 covers 17 amino acids. Just CDR3 DNA is preserved here, 51 bases in frame from base 1. V gives up 2 bases and J gives up 1 base, and the segment between their germline ends measures 17 bases. The entire isolated RNA was reverse transcribed using the High Capacity cDNA Reverse Transcription Kit, and thus expressed TCRB transcripts were sequenced. Deep immunoSEQ sequencing was performed on naive, central memory and regulatory T cell samples, with an average of approximately 3.9 million total reads per sample. After sorted cells were lysed in RLT buffer, RNA was extracted with DNase-treated RNeasy Micro or Mini kits, with the choice depending on cell number. Each cell subset was processed separately to prevent cross-contamination, with patient and healthy donor samples processed together. The immunoSEQ multiplex PCR was used to amplify TCRB sequences from cDNA, generating 87-bp fragments that spanned the CDR3 region. Sequencing of the amplicons was performed on the Illumina HiSeq platform. As for the authors' bioinformatics: Synthetic template baselines were used to correct PCR bias computationally, reads within Hamming distance 2 were collapsed together, and singletons that could not be merged were discarded. Reads were aligned against IMGT so that V, D and J genes, CDR3 length and insertions or deletions at six rearrangement sites could be assigned. Within each subset, clonotype counts were normalized to sorted cell number, after which true diversity and Gini coefficients were computed with the tcR R package. The overlap coefficient, calculated on TCRB nucleotide sequences, was used to quantify repertoire sharing. Out-of-frame TCRB sequences from naive cells were analyzed to stand in for the pre-selection repertoire. This immuneACCESS table, as held by TCRdb, lists in-frame sequences with V and J called but not all clones. Of the missing ones, under half trace to an unresolved V gene in checked studies; the others have no known cause. The V and J calls and clone size were taken over from that table, and D and trimming were inferred from the DNA. This sample has some 700,000 clones in its table, and roughly an eighth of those were observed once. Around 0.022% of the sample lies in the top ten.

This clonotype was sampled from a man aged 18 to 35 with type 1 diabetes. Sequenced material: naive CD4+ T cells from blood. The cell subset or site label here, explained by the study, means: true naive CD4+ T cells. This receptor chain uses TRBV4-1 and TRBJ2-5, with an unclear D gene assignment. The DNA is as follows: TGCGCCAGCAGCCAACCGACTTCACGGAGCCTCCAAGAGACCCAGTACTTC. This sequence encodes CASSQPTSRSLQETQYF.